The clone carrying this TCR beta chain turned up a few times. The target antigen is unknown. Since all of the isolated RNA was reverse transcribed, expressed TCRB transcripts were what got sequenced. Measured with immunoSEQ multiplex PCR; TCRdb has only the in-frame clones, and not every one. The sample shows about 620,000 clones, roughly a sixth of them seen only once. Trimming shortened V by 0 bases and J by 5 bases, and 19 bases separated the two germline ends. Germline loops: CDR1 LGHNA, CDR2 YNFKEQ. The CDR3 extends over 17 amino acids. These data originate in a study of beta chain features in type 1 diabetes. Study outcomes and limitations: Comparison showed that naive, central memory and Treg TCRB repertoires appeared more similar among patients than among healthy donors.

The sequenced sample consisted of naive CD4+ T cells from blood. The chain uses TRBV4-2 and TRBJ2-5; weak D call: TRBD2 (6 bases). The receptor's source is a young man in good health. The CDR3 here is CASSQDNRRGVGETQYF. For the CDR3, the DNA is TGTGCCAGCAGCCAAGATAATCGGCGGGGTGTCGGGGAGACCCAGTACTTC.